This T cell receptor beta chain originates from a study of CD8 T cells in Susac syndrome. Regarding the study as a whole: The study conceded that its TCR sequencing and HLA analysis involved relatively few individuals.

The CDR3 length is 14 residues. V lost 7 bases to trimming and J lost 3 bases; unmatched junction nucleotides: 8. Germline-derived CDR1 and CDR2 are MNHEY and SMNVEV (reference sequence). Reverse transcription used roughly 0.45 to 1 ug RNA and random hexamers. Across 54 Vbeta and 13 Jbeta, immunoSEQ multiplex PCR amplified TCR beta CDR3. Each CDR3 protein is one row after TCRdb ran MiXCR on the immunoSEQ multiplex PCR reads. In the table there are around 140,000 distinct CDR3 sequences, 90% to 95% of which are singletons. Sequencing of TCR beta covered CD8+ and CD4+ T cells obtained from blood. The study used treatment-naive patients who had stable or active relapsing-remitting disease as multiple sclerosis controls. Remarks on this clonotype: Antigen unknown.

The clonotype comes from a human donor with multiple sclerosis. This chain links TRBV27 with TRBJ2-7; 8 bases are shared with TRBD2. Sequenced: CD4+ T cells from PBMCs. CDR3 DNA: TGTGCCAGCATGGCTGGACTAGCTTTCTACGAGCAGTACTTC. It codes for CASMAGLAFYEQYF.